The entry below describes one TCR beta chain. The time point: pre-treatment baseline. Blood was drawn before treatment and at week 3 after checkpoint blockade. Disease control meant complete response, partial response or stable disease at 12 weeks. The data originate from a study of blood T cell dynamics during melanoma immunotherapy. Here immunoSEQ multiplex PCR was the method, and the copy in TCRdb shows in-frame clones only, minus some. The table shows 15,000 to 20,000 clones, with approximately 83% occurring only once. The source is a human donor with melanoma. The specimen comprised blood, sampled from a patient treated with checkpoint blockade.

CDR3 bases: TGTGCCAGCAGCTATACAACTAATGAAAAACTGTTTTTT. Translation gives CASSYTTNEKLFF. V is TRBV5-6 and J is TRBJ1-4; D call uncertain. Germline CDR1 is SGHDT and CDR2 is YYEEEE. The CDR3 spans 13 residues. V lost 3 bases to trimming and J lost 0 bases, with 3 bases between them.